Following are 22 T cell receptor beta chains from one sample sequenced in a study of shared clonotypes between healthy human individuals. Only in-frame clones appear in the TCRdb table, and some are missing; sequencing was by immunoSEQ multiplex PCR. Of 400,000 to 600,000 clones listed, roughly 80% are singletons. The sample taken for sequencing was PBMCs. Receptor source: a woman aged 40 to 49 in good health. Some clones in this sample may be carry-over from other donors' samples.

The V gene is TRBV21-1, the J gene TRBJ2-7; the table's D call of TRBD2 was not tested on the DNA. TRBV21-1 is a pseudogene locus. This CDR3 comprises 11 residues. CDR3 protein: CASSRLPEQYF. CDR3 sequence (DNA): TGTGCCAGCAGCAGACTCCCCGAGCAGTACTTC.

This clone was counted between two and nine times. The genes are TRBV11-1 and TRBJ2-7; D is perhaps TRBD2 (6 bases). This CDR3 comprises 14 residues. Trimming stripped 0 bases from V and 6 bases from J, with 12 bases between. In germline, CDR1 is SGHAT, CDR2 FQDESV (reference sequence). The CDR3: CASSLARRVGEQYF. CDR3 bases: TGTGCCAGCAGCTTAGCCCGGAGGGTCGGCGAGCAGTACTTC.

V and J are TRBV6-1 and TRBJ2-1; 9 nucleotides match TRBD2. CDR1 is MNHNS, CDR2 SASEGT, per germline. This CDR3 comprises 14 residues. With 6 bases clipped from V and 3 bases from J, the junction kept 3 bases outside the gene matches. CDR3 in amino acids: CASSLAGDYNEQFF. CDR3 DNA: TGTGCCAGCAGCTTAGCGGGAGACTACAATGAGCAGTTCTTC.

The CDR3 DNA is TGCGCCAGCAGCCAGGAAAGGGGCCATGAGCAGTTCTTC. Its translation: CASSQERGHEQFF. The gene calls are TRBV4-3 and TRBJ2-1; TRBD1 might be the D (5 bases). The germline V gene encodes CDR1 LGHNA and CDR2 YSLEER. V gave up 3 bases and J gave up 8 bases, with 11 bases separating them. CDR3 size: 13 residues.

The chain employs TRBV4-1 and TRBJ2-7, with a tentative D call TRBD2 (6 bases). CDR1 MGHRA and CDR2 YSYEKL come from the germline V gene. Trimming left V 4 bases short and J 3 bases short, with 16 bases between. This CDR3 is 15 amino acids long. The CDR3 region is CASSRHGTSDYEQYF. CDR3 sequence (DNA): TGCGCCAGCAGCCGCCACGGGACTTCCGACTACGAGCAGTACTTC.

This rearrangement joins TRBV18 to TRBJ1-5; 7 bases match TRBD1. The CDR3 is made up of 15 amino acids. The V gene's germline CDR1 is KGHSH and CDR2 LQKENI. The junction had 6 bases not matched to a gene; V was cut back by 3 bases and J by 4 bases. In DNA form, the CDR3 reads TGTGCCAGCTCACCGCGGGACAGTGGGAATCAGCCCCAGCATTTT. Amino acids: CASSPRDSGNQPQHF.

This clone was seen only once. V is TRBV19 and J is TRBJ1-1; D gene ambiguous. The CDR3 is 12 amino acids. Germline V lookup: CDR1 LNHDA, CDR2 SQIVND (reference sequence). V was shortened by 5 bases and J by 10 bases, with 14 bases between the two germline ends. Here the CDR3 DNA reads TGTGCCAGTAGTTTCTCTTTTTCGGGAGCTTTCTTT. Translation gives CASSFSFSGAFF.

Here the CDR3 DNA reads TGTGCCATCAGACTAGCTGGAACCTGGGGTGAGCAGTTCTTC. It specifies CAIRLAGTWGEQFF. The chain uses TRBV10-3 and TRBJ2-1, with D possibly TRBD2 on 6 matching bases. V dropped 6 bases and J dropped 9 bases, with 18 bases sitting between them. Germline loops: CDR1 ENHRY, CDR2 SYGVKD. This CDR3 is built from 14 residues.

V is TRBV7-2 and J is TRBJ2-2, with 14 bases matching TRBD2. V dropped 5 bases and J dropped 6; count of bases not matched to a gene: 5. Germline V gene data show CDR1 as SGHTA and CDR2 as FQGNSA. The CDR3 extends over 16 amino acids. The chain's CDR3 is CASSRRTSGRPGELFF. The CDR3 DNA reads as TGTGCCAGCAGCCGACGGACTAGCGGGAGGCCCGGGGAGCTGTTTTTT.

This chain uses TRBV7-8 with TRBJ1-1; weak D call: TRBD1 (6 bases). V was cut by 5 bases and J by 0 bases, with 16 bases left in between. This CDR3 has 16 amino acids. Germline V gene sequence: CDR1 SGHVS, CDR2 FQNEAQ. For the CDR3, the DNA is TGTGCCAGCAGCATCCAGGGGAGGGTCCTGAACACTGAAGCTTTCTTT. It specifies CASSIQGRVLNTEAFF.

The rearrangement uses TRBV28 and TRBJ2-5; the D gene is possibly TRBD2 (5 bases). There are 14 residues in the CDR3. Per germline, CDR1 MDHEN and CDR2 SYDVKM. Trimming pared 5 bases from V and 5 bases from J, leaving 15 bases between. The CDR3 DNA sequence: TGTGCCAGCAGTCCCCCTAGCCTGCGGGAGACCCAGTACTTC. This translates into CASSPPSLRETQYF.

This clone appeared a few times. The CDR3 here is CASSLTPYEQYF. The CDR3 coding sequence is TGTGCCAGCAGCTTAACACCCTACGAGCAGTACTTC. The chain uses TRBV7-9 and TRBJ2-7; D ambiguous. The CDR3 contains 12 residues. The ends were cut back, 2 bases at V and 2 bases at J, with 4 bases in the middle. Germline CDR1 SEHNR, CDR2 FQNEAQ (reference sequence).

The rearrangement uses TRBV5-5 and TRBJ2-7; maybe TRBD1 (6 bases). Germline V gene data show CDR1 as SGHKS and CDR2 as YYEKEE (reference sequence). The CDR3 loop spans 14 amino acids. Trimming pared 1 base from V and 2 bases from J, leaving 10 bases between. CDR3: CASSLRRQAYEQYF. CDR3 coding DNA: TGTGCCAGCAGCTTGCGACGACAGGCCTACGAGCAGTACTTC.

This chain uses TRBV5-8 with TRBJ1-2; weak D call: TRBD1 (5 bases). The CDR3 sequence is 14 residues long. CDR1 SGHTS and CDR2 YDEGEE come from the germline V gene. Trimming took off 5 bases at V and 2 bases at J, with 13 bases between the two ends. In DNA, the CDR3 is TGTGCCAGCAGTCGAGACAGTACGAACTATGGCTACACCTTC. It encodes CASSRDSTNYGYTF.

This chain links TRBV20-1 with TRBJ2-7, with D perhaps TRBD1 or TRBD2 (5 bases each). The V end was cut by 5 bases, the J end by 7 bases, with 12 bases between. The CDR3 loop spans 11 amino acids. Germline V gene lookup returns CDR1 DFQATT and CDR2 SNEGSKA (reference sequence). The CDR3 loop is CSASGTGEQYF. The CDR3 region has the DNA TGCAGTGCTTCGGGGACGGGGGAGCAGTACTTC.

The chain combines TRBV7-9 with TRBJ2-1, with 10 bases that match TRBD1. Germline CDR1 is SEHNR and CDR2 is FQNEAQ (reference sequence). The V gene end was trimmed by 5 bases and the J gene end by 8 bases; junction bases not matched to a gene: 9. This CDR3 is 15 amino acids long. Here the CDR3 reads CASSPGTGAVDEQFF. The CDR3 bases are TGTGCCAGCAGCCCCGGGACAGGGGCCGTCGATGAGCAGTTCTTC. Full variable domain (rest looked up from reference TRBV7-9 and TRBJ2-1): DTGVSQNPRHKITKRGQNVTFRCDPISEHNRLYWYRQTLGQGPEFLTYFQNEAQLEKSRLLSDRFSAERPKGSFSTLEIQRTEQGDSAMYLCASSPGTGAVDEQFFGPGTRLTVL.

The CDR3 coding sequence is TGTGCCAGTAGTATAGCTCCGGGACAGATGAACACTGAAGCTTTCTTT. It codes for CASSIAPGQMNTEAFF. This chain connects TRBV19 to TRBJ1-1, with 7 bases matching TRBD1. The CDR3 is 16 amino acids. V shed 1 base and J 0 bases; nucleotides not matched to a gene: 5. Germline V gene lookup returns CDR1 LNHDA and CDR2 SQIVND (reference sequence).

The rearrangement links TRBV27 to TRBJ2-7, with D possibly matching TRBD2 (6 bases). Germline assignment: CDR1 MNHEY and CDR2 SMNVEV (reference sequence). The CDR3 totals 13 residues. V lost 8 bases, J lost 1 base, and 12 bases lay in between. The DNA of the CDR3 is TGTGCCAGCCAACTTAGCGGATCCTACGAGCAGTACTTC. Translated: CASQLSGSYEQYF.

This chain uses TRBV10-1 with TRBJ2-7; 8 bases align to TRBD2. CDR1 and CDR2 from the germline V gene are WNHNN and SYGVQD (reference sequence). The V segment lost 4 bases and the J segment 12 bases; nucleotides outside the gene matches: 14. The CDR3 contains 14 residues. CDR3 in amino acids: CASSASSTSGGGYF. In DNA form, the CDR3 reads TGCGCCAGCAGTGCATCTTCTACTAGCGGCGGGGGGTACTTC.

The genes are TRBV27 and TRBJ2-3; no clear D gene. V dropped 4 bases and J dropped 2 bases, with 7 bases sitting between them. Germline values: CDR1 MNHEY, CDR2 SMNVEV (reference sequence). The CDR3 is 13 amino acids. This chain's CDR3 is CASSSIITDTQYF. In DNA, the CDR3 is TGTGCCAGCAGTTCAATAATCACAGATACGCAGTATTTT.

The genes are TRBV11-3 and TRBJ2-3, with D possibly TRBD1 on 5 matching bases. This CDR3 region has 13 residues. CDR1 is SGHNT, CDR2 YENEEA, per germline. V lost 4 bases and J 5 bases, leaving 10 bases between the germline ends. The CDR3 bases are TGTGCCAGCAGCTCCGCAGGGCGAGATACGCAGTATTTT. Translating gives CASSSAGRDTQYF.

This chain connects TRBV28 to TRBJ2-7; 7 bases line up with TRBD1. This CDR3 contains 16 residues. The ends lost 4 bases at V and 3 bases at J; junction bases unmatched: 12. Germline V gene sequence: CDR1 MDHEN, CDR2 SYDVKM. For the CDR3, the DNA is TGTGCCAGCAGTTCAAGTCGTTGGGACAGCAACTACGAGCAGTACTTC. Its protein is CASSSSRWDSNYEQYF. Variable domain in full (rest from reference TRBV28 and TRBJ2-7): DVKVTQSSRYLVKRTGEKVFLECVQDMDHENMFWYRQDPGLGLRLIYFSYDVKMKEKGDIPEGYSVSREKKERFSLILESASTNQTSMYLCASSSSRWDSNYEQYFGPGTRLTVT.